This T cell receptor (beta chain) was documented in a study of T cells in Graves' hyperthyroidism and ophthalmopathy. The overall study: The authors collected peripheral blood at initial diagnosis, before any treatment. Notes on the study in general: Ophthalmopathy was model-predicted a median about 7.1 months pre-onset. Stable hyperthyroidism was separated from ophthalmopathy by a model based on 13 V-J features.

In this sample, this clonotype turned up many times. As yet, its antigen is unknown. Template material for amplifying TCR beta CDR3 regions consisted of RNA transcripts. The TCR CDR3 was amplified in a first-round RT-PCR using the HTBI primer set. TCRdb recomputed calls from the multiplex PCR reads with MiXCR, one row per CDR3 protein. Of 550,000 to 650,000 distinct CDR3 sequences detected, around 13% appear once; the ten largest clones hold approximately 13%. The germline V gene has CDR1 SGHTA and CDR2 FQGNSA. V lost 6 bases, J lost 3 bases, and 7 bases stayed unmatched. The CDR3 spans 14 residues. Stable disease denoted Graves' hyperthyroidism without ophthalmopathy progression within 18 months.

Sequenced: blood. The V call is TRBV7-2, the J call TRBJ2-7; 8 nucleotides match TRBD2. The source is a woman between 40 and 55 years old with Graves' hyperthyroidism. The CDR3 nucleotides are TGTGCCAGCAGACCGTCGGGGGGGAGCTACGAGCAGTACTTC. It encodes CASRPSGGSYEQYF.